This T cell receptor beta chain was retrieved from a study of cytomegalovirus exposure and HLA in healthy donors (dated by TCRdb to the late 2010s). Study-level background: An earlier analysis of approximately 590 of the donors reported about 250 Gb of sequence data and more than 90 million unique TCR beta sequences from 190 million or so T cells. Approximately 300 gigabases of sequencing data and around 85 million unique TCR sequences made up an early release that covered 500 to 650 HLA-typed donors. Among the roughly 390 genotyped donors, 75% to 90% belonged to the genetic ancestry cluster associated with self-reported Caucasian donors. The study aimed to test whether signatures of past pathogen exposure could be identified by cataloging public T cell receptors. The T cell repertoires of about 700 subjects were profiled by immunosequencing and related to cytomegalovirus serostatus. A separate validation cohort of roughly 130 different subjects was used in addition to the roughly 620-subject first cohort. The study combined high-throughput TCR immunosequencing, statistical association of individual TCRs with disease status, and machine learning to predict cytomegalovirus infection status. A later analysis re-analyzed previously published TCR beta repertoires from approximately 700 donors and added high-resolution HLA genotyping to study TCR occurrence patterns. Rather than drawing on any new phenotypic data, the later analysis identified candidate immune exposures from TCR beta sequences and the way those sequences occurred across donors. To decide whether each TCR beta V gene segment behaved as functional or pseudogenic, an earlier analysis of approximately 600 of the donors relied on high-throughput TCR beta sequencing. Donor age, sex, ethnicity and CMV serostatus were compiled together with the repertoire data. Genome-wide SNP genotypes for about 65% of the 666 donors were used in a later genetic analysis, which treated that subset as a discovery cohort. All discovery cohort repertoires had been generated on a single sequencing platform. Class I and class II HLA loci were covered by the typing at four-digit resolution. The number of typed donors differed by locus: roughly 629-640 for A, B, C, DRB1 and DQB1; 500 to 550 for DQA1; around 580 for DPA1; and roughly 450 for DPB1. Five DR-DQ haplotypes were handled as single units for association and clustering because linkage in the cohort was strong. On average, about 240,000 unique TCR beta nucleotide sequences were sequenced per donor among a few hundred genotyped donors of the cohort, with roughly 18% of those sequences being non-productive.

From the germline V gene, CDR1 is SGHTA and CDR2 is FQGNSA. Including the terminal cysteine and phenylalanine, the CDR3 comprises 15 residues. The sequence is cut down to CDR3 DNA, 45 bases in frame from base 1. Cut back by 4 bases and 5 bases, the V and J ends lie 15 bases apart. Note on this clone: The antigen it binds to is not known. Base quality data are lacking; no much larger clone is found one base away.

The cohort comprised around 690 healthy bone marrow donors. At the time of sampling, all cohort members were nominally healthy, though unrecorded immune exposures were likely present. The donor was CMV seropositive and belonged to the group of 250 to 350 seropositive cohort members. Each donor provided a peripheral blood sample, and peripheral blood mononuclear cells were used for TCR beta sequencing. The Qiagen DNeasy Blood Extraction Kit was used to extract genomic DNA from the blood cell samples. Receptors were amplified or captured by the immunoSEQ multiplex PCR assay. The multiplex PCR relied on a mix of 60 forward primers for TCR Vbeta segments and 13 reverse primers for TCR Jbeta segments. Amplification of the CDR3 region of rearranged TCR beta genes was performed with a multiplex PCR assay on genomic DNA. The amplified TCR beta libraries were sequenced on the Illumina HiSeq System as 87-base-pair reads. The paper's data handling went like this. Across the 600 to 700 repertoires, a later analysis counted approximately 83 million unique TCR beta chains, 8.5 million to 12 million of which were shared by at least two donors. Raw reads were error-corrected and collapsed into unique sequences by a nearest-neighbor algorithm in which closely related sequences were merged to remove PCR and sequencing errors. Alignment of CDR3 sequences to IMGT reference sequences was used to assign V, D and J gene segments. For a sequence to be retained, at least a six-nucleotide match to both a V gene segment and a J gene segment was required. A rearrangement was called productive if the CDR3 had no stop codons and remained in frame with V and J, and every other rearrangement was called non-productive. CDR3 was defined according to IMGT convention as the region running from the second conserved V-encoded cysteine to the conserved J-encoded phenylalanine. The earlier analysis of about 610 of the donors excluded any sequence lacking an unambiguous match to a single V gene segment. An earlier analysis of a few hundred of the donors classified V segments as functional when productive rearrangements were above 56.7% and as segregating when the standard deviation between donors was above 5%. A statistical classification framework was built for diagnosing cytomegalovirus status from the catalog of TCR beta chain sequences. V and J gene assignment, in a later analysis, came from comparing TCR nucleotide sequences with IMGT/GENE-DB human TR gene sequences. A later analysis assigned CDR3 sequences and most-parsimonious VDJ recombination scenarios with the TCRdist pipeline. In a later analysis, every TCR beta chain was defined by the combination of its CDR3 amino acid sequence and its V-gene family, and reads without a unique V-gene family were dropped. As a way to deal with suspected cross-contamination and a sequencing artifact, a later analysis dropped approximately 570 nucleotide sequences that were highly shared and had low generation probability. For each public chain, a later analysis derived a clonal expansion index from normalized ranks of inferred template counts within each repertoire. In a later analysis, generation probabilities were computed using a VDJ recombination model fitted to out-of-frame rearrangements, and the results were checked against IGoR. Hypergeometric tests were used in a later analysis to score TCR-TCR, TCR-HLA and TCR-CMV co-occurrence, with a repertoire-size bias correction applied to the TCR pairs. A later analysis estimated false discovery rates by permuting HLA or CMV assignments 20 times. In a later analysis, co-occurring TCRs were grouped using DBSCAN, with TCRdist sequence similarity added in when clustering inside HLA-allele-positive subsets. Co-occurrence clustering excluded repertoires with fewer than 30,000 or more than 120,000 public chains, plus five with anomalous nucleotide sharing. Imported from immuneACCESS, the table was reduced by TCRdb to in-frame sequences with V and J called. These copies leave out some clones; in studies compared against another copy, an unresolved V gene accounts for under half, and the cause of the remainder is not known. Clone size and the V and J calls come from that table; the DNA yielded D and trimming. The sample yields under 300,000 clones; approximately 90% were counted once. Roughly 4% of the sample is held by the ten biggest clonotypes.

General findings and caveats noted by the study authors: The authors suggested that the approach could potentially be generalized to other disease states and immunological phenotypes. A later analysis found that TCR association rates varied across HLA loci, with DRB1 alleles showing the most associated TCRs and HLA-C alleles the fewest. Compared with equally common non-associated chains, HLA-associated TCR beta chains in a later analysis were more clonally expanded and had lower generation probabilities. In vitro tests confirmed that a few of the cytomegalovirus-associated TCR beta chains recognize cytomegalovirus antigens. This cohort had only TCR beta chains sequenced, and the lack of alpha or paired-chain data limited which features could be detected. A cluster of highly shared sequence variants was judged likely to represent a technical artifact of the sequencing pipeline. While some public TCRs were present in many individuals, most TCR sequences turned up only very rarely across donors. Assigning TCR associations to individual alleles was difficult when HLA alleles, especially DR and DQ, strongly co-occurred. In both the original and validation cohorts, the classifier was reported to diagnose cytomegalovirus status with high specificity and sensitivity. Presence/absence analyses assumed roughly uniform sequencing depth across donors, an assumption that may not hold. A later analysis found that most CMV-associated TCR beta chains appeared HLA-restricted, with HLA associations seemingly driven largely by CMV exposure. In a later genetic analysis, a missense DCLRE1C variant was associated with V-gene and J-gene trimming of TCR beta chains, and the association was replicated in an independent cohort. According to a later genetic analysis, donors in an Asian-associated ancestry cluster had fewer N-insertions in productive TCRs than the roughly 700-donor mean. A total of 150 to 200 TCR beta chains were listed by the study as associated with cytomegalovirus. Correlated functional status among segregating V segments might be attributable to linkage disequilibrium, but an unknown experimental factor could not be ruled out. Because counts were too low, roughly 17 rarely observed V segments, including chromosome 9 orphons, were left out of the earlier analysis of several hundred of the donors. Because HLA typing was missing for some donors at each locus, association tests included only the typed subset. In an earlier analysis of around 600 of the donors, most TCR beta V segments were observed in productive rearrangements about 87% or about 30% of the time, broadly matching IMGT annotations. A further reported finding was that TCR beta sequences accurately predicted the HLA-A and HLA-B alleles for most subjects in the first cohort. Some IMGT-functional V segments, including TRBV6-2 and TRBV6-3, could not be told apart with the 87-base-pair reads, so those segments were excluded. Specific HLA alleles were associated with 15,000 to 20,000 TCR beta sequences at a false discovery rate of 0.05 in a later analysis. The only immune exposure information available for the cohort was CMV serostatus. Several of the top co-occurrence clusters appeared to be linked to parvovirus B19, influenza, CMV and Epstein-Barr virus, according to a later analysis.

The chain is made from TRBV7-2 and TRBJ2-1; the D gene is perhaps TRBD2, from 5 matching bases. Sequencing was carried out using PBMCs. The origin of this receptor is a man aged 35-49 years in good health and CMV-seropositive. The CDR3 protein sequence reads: CASSSSQRPDNEQFF. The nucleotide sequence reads TGTGCCAGCAGCTCTAGTCAGCGGCCAGACAATGAGCAGTTCTTC.